This passage covers 24 T cell receptor beta chains from one sample sequenced in a study of blood T cells in healthy people across ages. Primed by a sample-barcoded 5' primer and a J-beta primer mix, a second PCR proceeded for 7 to 11 cycles. TCRdb re-analysed the 5' RACE reads in MiXCR, keeping a single row per CDR3 protein. The table lists over 1.5 million distinct CDR3 sequences, roughly 49% of them singletons. Sequencing was carried out using blood. Every receptor here comes from a middle-aged woman in good health.

This chain uses TRBV20-1 with TRBJ2-3, with TRBD2 matching 11 bases. Losses at the gene ends were 0 bases for V and 0 bases for J; bases not matched to a gene: 5. This CDR3 contains 17 residues. Germline loops: CDR1 DFQATT, CDR2 SNEGSKA (reference sequence). The CDR3 sequence is CSAREGLAVTSTDTQYF. The CDR3 region has the DNA TGCAGTGCTAGAGAGGGACTAGCGGTTACGAGCACAGATACGCAGTATTTT.

This clonotype appeared a few times. The chain has TRBV5-1 and TRBJ2-3; D unclear. In germline, CDR1 is SGHRS, CDR2 YFSETQ. The length of the CDR3 is 13 residues. V shed 2 bases and J shed 5 bases, with 9 bases lying between them. The CDR3 coding sequence is TGCGCCAGCAGCTTTCTGGTCGTAGATACGCAGTATTTT. Its protein product is CASSFLVVDTQYF.

This clonotype showed up just a few times. V gene TRBV5-6 combines with J gene TRBJ2-6, with D possibly matching TRBD2 (5 bases). The CDR3 totals 15 residues. Trimming shortened V by 0 bases and J by 9 bases, and 13 bases separated the two germline ends. Germline CDR1 and CDR2: SGHDT and YYEEEE. The DNA of the CDR3 is TGTGCCAGCAGCTTGGATAGACGGCGGGTCAACGTCCTGACTTTC. Its translation: CASSLDRRRVNVLTF.

The chain has TRBV4-1 and TRBJ1-4, with 8 bases aligning to TRBD1. The CDR3 has 15 residues. V was clipped by 6 bases and J by 5 bases; unmatched bases: 8. Looked up from germline, CDR1 is MGHRA and CDR2 is YSYEKL. CDR3 DNA sequence: TGCGCCAGCAGGTCCCCCGGGACAGGAAATGAAAAACTGTTTTTT. Its translation is CASRSPGTGNEKLFF.

This chain joins TRBV4-2 and TRBJ1-1, with 9 bases identical to TRBD1. CDR1 LGHNA and CDR2 YNFKEQ come from the germline V gene. This CDR3 contains 18 residues. The junction had 16 bases not matched to a gene; V was cut back by 2 bases and J by 6 bases. CDR3 amino acids: CASSQLGQGGSLGAEAFF. The CDR3 DNA reads as TGTGCCAGCAGCCAATTGGGACAGGGAGGCAGCTTGGGCGCTGAAGCTTTCTTT.

The chain links TRBV20-1 to TRBJ1-4, with 7 bases aligning to TRBD1. CDR3 length equals 14 residues. Looked up from germline, CDR1 is DFQATT and CDR2 is SNEGSKA (reference sequence). With 3 bases clipped from V and 8 bases from J, the junction kept 9 bases outside the gene matches. The DNA for the CDR3 is TGCAGTGCTAGCTGGACTCTAGGGGGCGAAAAACTGTTTTTT. Amino acids: CSASWTLGGEKLFF.

CDR3 protein: CASEPGTGGEDEKLFF. The CDR3, as DNA: TGTGCCAGCGAACCCGGGACAGGGGGCGAAGATGAAAAACTGTTTTTT. The genes are TRBV7-9 and TRBJ1-4; 12 bases line up with TRBD1. The germline V gene encodes CDR1 SEHNR and CDR2 FQNEAQ (reference sequence). The CDR3 covers 16 residues. J gave up 6 bases and V 8 bases, and 10 bases lay outside the gene matches.

This clonotype was counted once. V is TRBV28 and J is TRBJ1-4, with unresolved D. Germline CDR1 and CDR2: MDHEN and SYDVKM. CDR3 length: 15 amino acids. V gave up 5 bases and J gave up 6 bases, with 16 bases separating them. In nucleotides, the CDR3 is TGTGCCAGCAGTCCCGTTCAATCGGAGGATGAAAAACTGTTTTTT. This translates into CASSPVQSEDEKLFF. The full variable domain, with the rest looked up from reference TRBV28 and TRBJ1-4, is DVKVTQSSRYLVKRTGEKVFLECVQDMDHENMFWYRQDPGLGLRLIYFSYDVKMKEKGDIPEGYSVSREKKERFSLILESASTNQTSMYLCASSPVQSEDEKLFFGSGTQLSVL.

The chain employs TRBV4-3 and TRBJ1-4, with unresolved D. There are 19 residues in the CDR3. Trimming removed 0 bases from V and 0 bases from J, with 17 bases in between. Germline lookup yields CDR1 LGHNA and CDR2 YSLEER. In DNA, the CDR3 is TGCGCCAGCAGCCAAGAAGTACTGGCCCGATCTGCAACTAATGAAAAACTGTTTTTT. Amino acids: CASSQEVLARSATNEKLFF.

The rearrangement links TRBV5-1 to TRBJ2-1; D tentatively reads TRBD1 or TRBD2 (6 bases each). Germline CDR1 reads SGHRS; CDR2 reads YFSETQ. The CDR3 consists of 17 residues. Trimming pared 2 bases from V and 13 bases from J, leaving 28 bases between. DNA of the CDR3: TGCGCCAGCAGCTTCATCCCGCCGGGGGCGGGTGTGGAAACCCAGTTCTTC. Encoded protein: CASSFIPPGAGVETQFF.

The chain joins TRBV27 to TRBJ2-5; D is perhaps TRBD1 (5 bases). The germline V gene encodes CDR1 MNHEY and CDR2 SMNVEV (reference sequence). Trimming left V 4 bases short and J 3 bases short, with 18 bases between. CDR3 size: 16 residues. The CDR3 nucleotides are TGTGCCAGCAGTTCACCCAACGCCAGGGCGAAAGAGACCCAGTACTTC. Protein sequence: CASSSPNARAKETQYF.

The chain is built from TRBV11-2 and TRBJ2-5, with D maybe TRBD1 (5 bases). Germline CDR1 SGHAT, CDR2 FQNNGV. Trimming stripped 1 base from V and 5 bases from J, with 14 bases between. The CDR3 is 15 residues long. CDR3 sequence reads: CASSLAGSILETQYF. The DNA for the CDR3 is TGTGCCAGCAGCTTAGCAGGGTCGATATTGGAGACCCAGTACTTC.

This clonotype was counted a few times. The rearrangement joins TRBV7-2 to TRBJ1-2; D unclear. The length of the CDR3 is 11 residues. V lost 5 bases to trimming and J lost 8 bases, with 9 bases between them. Germline CDR1 is SGHTA and CDR2 is FQGNSA. CDR3 sequence: CASSATRGYTF. The CDR3 DNA reads as TGTGCCAGCAGCGCAACTAGGGGCTACACCTTC. Filled out from reference TRBV7-2 and TRBJ1-2, the complete variable domain reads GAGVSQSPSNKVTEKGKDVELRCDPISGHTALYWYRQSLGQGLEFLIYFQGNSAPDKSGLPSDRFSAERTGGSVSTLTIQRTQQEDSAVYLCASSATRGYTFGSGTRLTVV.

This rearrangement joins TRBV20-1 to TRBJ1-5, with TRBD1 identical over 8 bases. The CDR3 is 15 residues long. Trimming cost V 6 bases and J 3 bases; bases outside gene matches: 10. CDR1 DFQATT and CDR2 SNEGSKA come from the germline V gene (reference sequence). The CDR3 region is CSATSTGGLNQPQHF. The CDR3 DNA sequence: TGCAGTGCCACCTCAACAGGGGGACTCAATCAGCCCCAGCATTTT.

This clonotype was observed a few times. The rearrangement joins TRBV5-1 to TRBJ2-6; 8 bases align to TRBD1. The V segment lost 3 bases and the J segment 0 bases; nucleotides outside the gene matches: 8. The CDR3 sequence is 18 residues long. The germline V gene has CDR1 SGHRS and CDR2 YFSETQ. Here the CDR3 reads CASSSPGQALSGANVLTF. The CDR3 DNA follows: TGCGCCAGCAGCTCCCCGGGACAGGCTCTCTCTGGGGCCAACGTCCTGACTTTC. Full variable domain (outside the CDR3, taken from reference TRBV5-1 and TRBJ2-6): KAGVTQTPRYLIKTRGQQVTLSCSPISGHRSVSWYQQTPGQGLQFLFEYFSETQRNKGNFPGRFSGRQFSNSRSEMNVSTLELGDSALYLCASSSPGQALSGANVLTFGAGSRLTVL.

V gene TRBV7-9 combines with J gene TRBJ1-2, with 9 bases matching TRBD1. With V trimmed by 3 bases and J by 7 bases, 12 bases remained unmatched. CDR3 length: 16 amino acids. Looked up from germline, CDR1 is SEHNR and CDR2 is FQNEAQ (reference sequence). CDR3 in DNA: TGTGCCAGCAGCTTGACCGGGACAGGGACTTTCCGTGGCTACACCTTC. Translating gives CASSLTGTGTFRGYTF.

The gene calls are TRBV4-1 and TRBJ1-4, with 7 bases aligning to TRBD1. CDR1 and CDR2 (germline): MGHRA, YSYEKL. The CDR3 length is 16 residues. The J segment lost 3 bases and the V segment lost 1 base, leaving 5 bases of the junction unmatched. The CDR3 loop is CASSQVTGLANEKLFF. The CDR3 coding sequence is TGCGCCAGCAGCCAAGTGACAGGGCTGGCTAATGAAAAACTGTTTTTT.

This clonotype turned up a few times. J is TRBJ2-6 and V is TRBV7-3; D may be TRBD2 (5 bases). Deletions cut 4 bases from V and 2 bases from J, with 9 bases between. Germline V gives CDR1 SGHTA, CDR2 FQGTGA. This CDR3 has 15 residues. Here the CDR3 reads CASSCGGTGANVLTF. In DNA form, the CDR3 reads TGTGCCAGCAGCTGTGGAGGAACTGGGGCCAACGTCCTGACTTTC.

The chain is built from TRBV12-3 or TRBV12-4 and TRBJ2-1, with 13 bases fitting TRBD2. There are 13 residues in the CDR3. J was trimmed by 7 bases and V by 9 bases; bases with no gene match: 3. CDR3 DNA sequence: TGTGCCAGTACTAGCGGGGGGGTGAATGAGCAGTTCTTC. Its translation is CASTSGGVNEQFF.

This chain connects TRBV20-1 to TRBJ2-7; no reliable D call. The end of the DNA aligns better with TRBJ2-5, so the J call may be wrong. Germline lookup yields CDR1 DFQATT and CDR2 SNEGSKA (reference sequence). CDR3 length: 11 amino acids. CDR3 in DNA: TGCAGTGCTTATCAGGAGAGGACCCAGTACTTC. Translated: CSAYQERTQYF.

The chain combines TRBV5-1 with TRBJ2-1; the match to TRBD2 covers 8 bases. With 3 bases clipped from V and 9 bases from J, the junction kept 11 bases outside the gene matches. Germline CDR1 SGHRS, CDR2 YFSETQ. The CDR3 has 15 amino acids. The CDR3 here is CASSYRARGDGEQFF. As DNA, the CDR3 is TGCGCCAGCAGCTATAGGGCGCGGGGGGACGGTGAGCAGTTCTTC.

This clonotype was seen repeatedly, ten times or more. The chain uses TRBV20-1 and TRBJ1-2; no firm D call. Deletions cut 4 bases from V and 1 base from J, with 7 bases between. Germline assignment: CDR1 DFQATT and CDR2 SNEGSKA (reference sequence). CDR3 length equals 12 residues. The CDR3 loop reads CSANMNNYGYTF. CDR3 nucleotides: TGCAGTGCTAACATGAATAACTATGGCTACACCTTC.

Here the CDR3 DNA reads TGTGCCAGCAGCTCGGGGGGGCTAAGGGACATTCAGTACTTC. The encoded protein is CASSSGGLRDIQYF. This chain links TRBV11-3 with TRBJ2-5, with TRBD2 identical over 8 bases. The last part of the DNA fits TRBJ2-4 better; the J call may be wrong. Germline CDR1 is SGHNT and CDR2 is YENEEA. This CDR3 contains 14 residues.

This chain connects TRBV12-3 or TRBV12-4 to TRBJ2-7; maybe TRBD2 (5 bases). The J call may be mistaken, given a closer DNA end match to TRBJ2-5. The CDR3 length is 14 residues. The CDR3 region has the DNA TGTGCCAGCAGTCGAACTAACAGCGGCGAGACCCAGTACTTC. Translated: CASSRTNSGETQYF.